This is a list of T cell receptor beta chains from one sample in a study of blood T cell repertoires in COVID-19. Measured with immunoSEQ multiplex PCR; TCRdb has only the in-frame clones, and not every one. The repertoire holds 350,000 to 500,000 clones, 85% to 90% seen once, with about 0.91% in the top ten. The sample comprised peripheral blood. The receptors were sampled from a man aged 18 to 30 with COVID-19, enrolled during active disease. CDR3s include the opening cysteine and the closing phenylalanine or tryptophan. The order of the fields is V gene, D gene, J gene, clone size, CDR3 DNA, CDR3 protein. D genes are given only for firm matches. Clone size, where shown, is once, few, many, or a class for clones that have expanded.

TRBV7-9,TRBD2,TRBJ2-7,NA,TGTGCCAGCGGCGACCTAGCGGGAGACCGGTACGAGCAGTACTTC,CASGDLAGDRYEQYF
TRBV12-2,NA,TRBJ2-3,NA,TGTGCAAGTCGCCCCGCGGTAGCGGGAGTAGCAGATACGCAGTATTTT,CASRPAVAGVADTQYF
TRBV7-2,TRBD1,TRBJ1-5,NA,TGTGCCAGCAGCGCAACAGGGGATCAGCCCCAGCATTTT,CASSATGDQPQHF
TRBV6-1,TRBD2,TRBJ2-7,NA,TGTGCCAGCAGTGAACGTACTAGCGTCAACTCCTACGAGCAGTACTTC,CASSERTSVNSYEQYF
TRBV2,TRBD2,TRBJ2-1,NA,TGTGCCAGCAGTGCCCACGGGAGGAATGAGCAGTTCTTC,CASSAHGRNEQFF
TRBV27,NA,TRBJ1-6,NA,TGTGCCAGCAGTTGGGAAGGGCAGGGGAGAAATTCACCCCTCCACTTT,CASSWEGQGRNSPLHF
TRBV29-1,NA,TRBJ2-7,once,TGCAGCGTTGAAACAACGACAGGCTCCTACGAGCAGTACTTC,CSVETTTGSYEQYF
TRBV6-5,TRBD2,TRBJ2-1,NA,TGTGCCAGCAGTTCCCCCCGCGGGAGGGCGCCCAATGAGCAGTTCTTC,CASSSPRGRAPNEQFF
TRBV3-1/TRBV3-2,TRBD1,TRBJ2-3,NA,TGTGCCAGCAGCCAAGTGTTGGGGACAGGGCCTAGCACAGATACGCAGTATTTT,CASSQVLGTGPSTDTQYF
TRBV4-1,NA,TRBJ1-1,NA,TGCGCCAGCAGCCAAACGGGGTGGGGCACTGAAGCTTTCTTT,CASSQTGWGTEAFF
TRBV27,NA,TRBJ1-2,NA,TGTGCCAGCAGTATGGGGCGACGGGGACTTACAAAACATACTAACTATGGCTACACCTTC,CASSMGRRGLTKHTNYGYTF
TRBV12-3/TRBV12-4,NA,TRBJ1-1,NA,TGTGCCAGCAGAAGATACAGGGCTGCTGAAGCTTTCTTT,CASRRYRAAEAFF
TRBV30,NA,TRBJ2-1,NA,TGTGCCTGGAGTGCGGTCAATGAGCAGTTCTTC,CAWSAVNEQFF
TRBV30,NA,TRBJ1-5,NA,TGTGCCTGGAACTGGGGGGGTCAGCCCCAGCATTTT,CAWNWGGQPQHF
TRBV1,NA,TRBJ2-1,NA,TGCACCAGCAGCCAACTCGGACAGGCACGCAATGAGCAGTTCTTC,CTSSQLGQARNEQFF
TRBV6-2/TRBV6-3,TRBD2,TRBJ2-7,NA,TGTGCCAGCAGTTGGCGGGGGTACTACGAGCAGTACTTC,CASSWRGYYEQYF
TRBV10-3,TRBD1,TRBJ2-2,NA,TGTGCCACCAGACAGGGGGTGAACACCGGGGAGCTGTTTTTT,CATRQGVNTGELFF